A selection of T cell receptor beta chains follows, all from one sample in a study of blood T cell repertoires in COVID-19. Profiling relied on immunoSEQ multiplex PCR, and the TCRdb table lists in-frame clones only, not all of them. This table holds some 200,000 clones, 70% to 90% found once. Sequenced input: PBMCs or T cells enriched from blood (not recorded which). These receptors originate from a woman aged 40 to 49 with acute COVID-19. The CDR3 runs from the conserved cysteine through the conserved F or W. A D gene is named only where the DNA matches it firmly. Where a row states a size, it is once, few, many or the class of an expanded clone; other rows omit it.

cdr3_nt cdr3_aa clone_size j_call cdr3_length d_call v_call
TGTGCCAGCAGCTTAGCCGAGTCATATGGTAGCTACACCTTC CASSLAESYGSYTF . TRBJ1-2 14 . TRBV7-6
TGTGCCAGCTACAGCGGCGCGGGACCGCTTAATGAAAAACTGTTTTTT CASYSGAGPLNEKLFF . TRBJ1-4 16 . TRBV2
TGTGCCAGCAGCTTATCCGGACAGTCTGAAGCTTTCTTT CASSLSGQSEAFF . TRBJ1-1 13 . TRBV7-3
TGTGCCAGTAGTACCTGGGACAGCCCGTATTACGAGCAGTACTTC CASSTWDSPYYEQYF . TRBJ2-7 15 TRBD1 TRBV19
TGTGCCAGCAGGCCCGGTGCGGCACCCGGGGAGCTGTTTTTT CASRPGAAPGELFF . TRBJ2-2 14 . TRBV6-5
TGTGCCAGCAGCGCCTTAGGACAGGGTGGCACCGGGGAGCTGTTTTTT CASSALGQGGTGELFF once TRBJ2-2 16 TRBD1 TRBV9
TGTGCCAGCAGCCCCAGGTACAATGAGCAGTTCTTC CASSPRYNEQFF . TRBJ2-1 12 . TRBV5-5
TGTGCCAGCAGAGGAGGGACTTTAGCGGGGGAGTCCTACAATGAGCAGTTCTTC CASRGGTLAGESYNEQFF . TRBJ2-1 18 TRBD2 TRBV5-8
TGCGCCAGCAGCCAGGAGGGCACTGAAGCTTTCTTT CASSQEGTEAFF . TRBJ1-1 12 . TRBV5-1
TGCGCCAGCAGTTTCGACACGAACTATGGCTACACCTTC CASSFDTNYGYTF . TRBJ1-2 13 . TRBV10-2
TGCAGCGTGAGGAACTCTGGGGCCAACGTCCTGACTTTC CSVRNSGANVLTF . TRBJ2-6 13 . TRBV29-1
TGTGCCAGCAGCCCTCCATTTAGCTCTGGGGCCAACGTCCTGACTTTC CASSPPFSSGANVLTF few TRBJ2-6 16 . TRBV7-9
TGCAGCGTAGAACCGACTAAACAGGGGGAAAAGGACTATGGCTACACCTTC CSVEPTKQGEKDYGYTF . TRBJ1-2 17 TRBD1 TRBV29-1
TGCGCCAGCAGCCAAGCCGGGGCTGGAAACACCATATATTTT CASSQAGAGNTIYF few TRBJ1-3 14 . TRBV4-1
TGTGCCAGCCGGGGAGGGGGAAACACTGAAGCTTTCTTT CASRGGGNTEAFF . TRBJ1-1 13 . TRBV2
TGCGCCAGCAGCCAAGATGTGAGAAGCTCTGGGGCCAACGTCCTGACTTTC CASSQDVRSSGANVLTF . TRBJ2-6 17 . TRBV4-3
TGTGCCAGCAGCCCCCCGAGCGGCACAGATACGCAGTATTTT CASSPPSGTDTQYF . TRBJ2-3 14 . TRBV13
TGTGCCAGCAGCTTGAGCGTGCGCACTGAAGCTTTCTTT CASSLSVRTEAFF few TRBJ1-1 13 . TRBV5-6
TGTGCCAGCTCCTTAGACAGGGGAAGTTCACCCCTCCACTTT CASSLDRGSSPLHF few TRBJ1-6 14 TRBD1 TRBV18
TGTGCCAGCAGCTTGTACTGGGACAGCTCCTACAATGAGCAGTTCTTC CASSLYWDSSYNEQFF . TRBJ2-1 16 TRBD1 TRBV5-6
TGTGCCAGCAGTGAAGTCAGGGGCCGAAACAATGAGCAGTTCTTC CASSEVRGRNNEQFF . TRBJ2-1 15 . TRBV2
TGTGCCAGCACTACCTTAGGATCCATAGGGGGAAAACTGTTTTTT CASTTLGSIGGKLFF . TRBJ1-4 15 . TRBV7-9
TGTGCCAGCAGCTCAGCCGGGACAGTGAACACTGAAGCTTTCTTT CASSSAGTVNTEAFF . TRBJ1-1 15 TRBD1 TRBV5-4
TGTGCCAGTAGTAGTCTCGGACTTTCCTCCTACAATGAGCAGTTCTTC CASSSLGLSSYNEQFF . TRBJ2-1 16 . TRBV19
TGTGCCACCAGCAGAGTGGCCGGGACAGGGGCCCTAAACACCGGGGAGCTGTTTTTT CATSRVAGTGALNTGELFF . TRBJ2-2 19 TRBD1 TRBV15
TGTGCCAGCAGTTCCTCTAACAATGAGCAGTTCTTC CASSSSNNEQFF . TRBJ2-1 12 . TRBV6-5
TGCAGCGTTGAATGGTCAGGGGAGGGCTACACCTTC CSVEWSGEGYTF . TRBJ1-2 12 . TRBV29-1
TGTGCCTGGAAAGCGGGCTTTGCTCTGGCCGGGGAGCTGTTTTTT CAWKAGFALAGELFF . TRBJ2-2 15 . TRBV30
TGTGCCAGCAGTTACCTGACGGGACAGAACACTGAAGCTTTCTTT CASSYLTGQNTEAFF . TRBJ1-1 15 . TRBV6-5
TGTGCCAGCAGTACCAGGGGAAGGACTGAAGCTTTCTTT CASSTRGRTEAFF . TRBJ1-1 13 . TRBV12-3/TRBV12-4
TGTGCCAGTAGCCCAGGGAACACTGAAGCTTTCTTT CASSPGNTEAFF . TRBJ1-1 12 . TRBV19
TGCGCCAGCAGCTTGAACGGGGGGAATCAGCCCCAGCATTTT CASSLNGGNQPQHF . TRBJ1-5 14 . TRBV5-1
TGTGCCAGCAGCTTAGGGCGGGGGGCCCGTCTGAATACGCAGTATTTT CASSLGRGARLNTQYF . TRBJ2-3 16 TRBD2 TRBV11-2
TGTGCCAGTAGTATGGTGCTAGCGGGGGGGCAAGAGCAGTTCTTC CASSMVLAGGQEQFF . TRBJ2-1 15 TRBD2 TRBV19
TGCAGCGCTGTAGGGGGACAGAACAATGAGCAGTTCTTC CSAVGGQNNEQFF . TRBJ2-1 13 TRBD1 TRBV29-1
TGTGCCAGCATGACTAGCGGGGGCACATACAATGAGCAGTTCTTC CASMTSGGTYNEQFF . TRBJ2-1 15 TRBD2 TRBV2
TGTGCTAGCAGCCCGGAGGGACAGGAGGTTTGGAACACTGAAGCTTTCTTT CASSPEGQEVWNTEAFF . TRBJ1-1 17 TRBD1 TRBV7-7
TGTGCCAGCAGCCAAGTTAATAATCAGGCAGGCTACACCTTC CASSQVNNQAGYTF . TRBJ1-2 14 . TRBV3-1/TRBV3-2
TGTGCCAGTAGTATTCGCCCCCGGGGGAACTATGGCTACACCTTC CASSIRPRGNYGYTF . TRBJ1-2 15 . TRBV19
TGTGCCAGCAGCTTTGCTCCCGGGGACACTGAAGCTTTCTTT CASSFAPGDTEAFF . TRBJ1-1 14 . TRBV5-6
TGTGCCAGCAGCGGAGCCGGGACAGGCCTTAACTATGGCTACACCTTC CASSGAGTGLNYGYTF . TRBJ1-2 16 TRBD1 TRBV9